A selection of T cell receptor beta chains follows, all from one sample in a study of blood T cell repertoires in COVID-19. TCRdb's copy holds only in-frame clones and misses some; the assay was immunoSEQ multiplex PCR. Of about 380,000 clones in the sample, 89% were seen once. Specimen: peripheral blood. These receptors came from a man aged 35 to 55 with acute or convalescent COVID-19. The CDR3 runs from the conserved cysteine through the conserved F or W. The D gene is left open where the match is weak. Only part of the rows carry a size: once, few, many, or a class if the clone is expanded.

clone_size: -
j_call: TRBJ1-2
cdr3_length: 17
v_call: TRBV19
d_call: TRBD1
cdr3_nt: TGTGCCAGTAGTATAGAGTTGGCAGGGGGCGTCTCTTTCGGCTACACCTTC
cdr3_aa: CASSIELAGGVSFGYTF

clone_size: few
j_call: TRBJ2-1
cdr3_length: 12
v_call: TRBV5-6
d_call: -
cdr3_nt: TGTGCCAGCAGCGCCTATTACAATGAGCAGTTCTTC
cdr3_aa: CASSAYYNEQFF

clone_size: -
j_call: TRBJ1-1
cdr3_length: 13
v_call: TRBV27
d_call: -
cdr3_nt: TGTGCCAGCAGTCTCCTCAGGCGAAGTGAAGCTTTCTTT
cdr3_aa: CASSLLRRSEAFF

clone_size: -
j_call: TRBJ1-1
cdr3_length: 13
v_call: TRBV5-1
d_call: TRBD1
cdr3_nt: TGCGCCAGCAGCTTAGACAGGGACGCTGAAGCTTTCTTT
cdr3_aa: CASSLDRDAEAFF

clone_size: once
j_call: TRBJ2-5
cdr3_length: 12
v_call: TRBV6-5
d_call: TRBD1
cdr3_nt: TGTGCCAGCAGCAGGGGGCTGGAGACCCAGTACTTC
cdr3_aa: CASSRGLETQYF

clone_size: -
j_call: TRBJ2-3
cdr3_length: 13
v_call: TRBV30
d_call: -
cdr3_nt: TGTGCCTGGAGTGAACAGGGCACAGATACGCAGTATTTT
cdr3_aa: CAWSEQGTDTQYF

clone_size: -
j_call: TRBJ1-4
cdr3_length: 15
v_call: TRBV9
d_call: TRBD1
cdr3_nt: TGTGCCAGCAGCGCCCGACAGGGCGTTAATGAAAAACTGTTTTTT
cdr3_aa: CASSARQGVNEKLFF

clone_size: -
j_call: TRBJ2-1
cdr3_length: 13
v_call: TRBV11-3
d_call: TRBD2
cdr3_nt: TGTGCCAGCAGCGCGTGGGAGGGCCGGGAGCAGTTCTTC
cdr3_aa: CASSAWEGREQFF

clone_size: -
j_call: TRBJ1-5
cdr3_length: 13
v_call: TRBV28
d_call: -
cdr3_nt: TGTGCCAGCAGTTTGGTCCTATTTCAGCCCCAGCATTTT
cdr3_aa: CASSLVLFQPQHF

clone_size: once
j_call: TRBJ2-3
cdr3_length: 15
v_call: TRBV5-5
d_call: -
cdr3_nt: TGTGCCAGCAGCGTGGGCTGGGGGGACACAGATACGCAGTATTTT
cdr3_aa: CASSVGWGDTDTQYF

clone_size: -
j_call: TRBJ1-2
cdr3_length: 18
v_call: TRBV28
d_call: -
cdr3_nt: TGTGCCAGCAGTTTCCCCCCGGGCAGGGAAGATTGGAACTATGGCTACACCTTC
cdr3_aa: CASSFPPGREDWNYGYTF

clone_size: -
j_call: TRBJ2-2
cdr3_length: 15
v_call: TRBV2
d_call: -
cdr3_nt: TGTGCCAGCACCCCACAGGGAGTCCACACCGGGGAGCTGTTTTTT
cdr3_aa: CASTPQGVHTGELFF

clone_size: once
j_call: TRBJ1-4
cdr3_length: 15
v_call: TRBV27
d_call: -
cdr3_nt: TGTGCCAGCAGTTACCTAGCGGGAACTAATGAAAAACTGTTTTTT
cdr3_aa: CASSYLAGTNEKLFF

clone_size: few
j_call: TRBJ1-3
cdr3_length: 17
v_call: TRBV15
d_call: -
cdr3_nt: TGTGCCACCAGCAGAGATTTGGGGGGGATGGCTGGAAACACCATATATTTT
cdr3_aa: CATSRDLGGMAGNTIYF

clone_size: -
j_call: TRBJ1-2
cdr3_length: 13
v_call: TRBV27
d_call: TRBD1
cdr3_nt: TGTGCCAGCAGTGTGGGACAGGGGTCTGGCTACACCTTC
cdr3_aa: CASSVGQGSGYTF

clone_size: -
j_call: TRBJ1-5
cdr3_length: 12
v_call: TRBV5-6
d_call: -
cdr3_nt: TGTGCCAGCAGCTTTGGAGCTCAGCCCCAGCATTTT
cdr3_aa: CASSFGAQPQHF

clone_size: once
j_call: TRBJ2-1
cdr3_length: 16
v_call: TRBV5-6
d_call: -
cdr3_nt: TGTGCCAGCACCCCCCGGCGGAGTAAGTCCTACAATGAGCAGTTCTTC
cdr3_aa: CASTPRRSKSYNEQFF

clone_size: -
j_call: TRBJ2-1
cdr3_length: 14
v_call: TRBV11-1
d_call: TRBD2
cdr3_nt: TGTGCCAGCAGCCTAAACCGGGGGGGCGGGAGGCAGTTCTTC
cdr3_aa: CASSLNRGGGRQFF

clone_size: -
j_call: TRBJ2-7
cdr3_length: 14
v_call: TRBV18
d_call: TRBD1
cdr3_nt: TGTGCCAGCTCACCGTCGGGACAGCGGCTGGAGCAGTACTTC
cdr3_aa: CASSPSGQRLEQYF

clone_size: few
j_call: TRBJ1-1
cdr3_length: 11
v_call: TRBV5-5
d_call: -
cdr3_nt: TGTGCCAGCAGCCTTGGACAGTATGCTTTCTTT
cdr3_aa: CASSLGQYAFF

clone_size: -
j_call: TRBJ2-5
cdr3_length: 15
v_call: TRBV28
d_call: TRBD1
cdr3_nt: TGTGCCAGCAGTTTGGGACAGGGGTGGCAAGAGACCCAGTACTTC
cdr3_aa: CASSLGQGWQETQYF

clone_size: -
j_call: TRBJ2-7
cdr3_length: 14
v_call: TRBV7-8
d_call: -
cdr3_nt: TGTGCCAGCAGCTTAGCGGGCCCGGCCTACGAGCAGTACTTC
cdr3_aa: CASSLAGPAYEQYF

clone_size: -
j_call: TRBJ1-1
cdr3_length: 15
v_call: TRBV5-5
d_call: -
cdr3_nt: TGTGCCAGCAGCCTTACAGGGTGGGGGAACACTGAAGCTTTCTTT
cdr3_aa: CASSLTGWGNTEAFF

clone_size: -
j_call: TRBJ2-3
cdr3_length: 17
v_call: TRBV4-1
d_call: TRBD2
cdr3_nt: TGCGCCAGCAGCCAAGGTCTAGCGGGCCGAATTTCAGATACGCAGTATTTT
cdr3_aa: CASSQGLAGRISDTQYF

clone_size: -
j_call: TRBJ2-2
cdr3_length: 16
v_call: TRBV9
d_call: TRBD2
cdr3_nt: TGTGCCAGCAGCCCCAGTAGTCGGGGGGATACCGGGGAGCTGTTTTTT
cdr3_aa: CASSPSSRGDTGELFF

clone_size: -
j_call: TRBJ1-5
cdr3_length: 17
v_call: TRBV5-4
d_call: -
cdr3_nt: TGTGCCAGCTATTGGCTAGACCTCGGGGTTCGAGATCAGCCCCAGCATTTT
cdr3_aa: CASYWLDLGVRDQPQHF

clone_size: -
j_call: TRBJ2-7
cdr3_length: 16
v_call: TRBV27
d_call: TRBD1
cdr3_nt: TGTGCCAGCAGTTTAGGTAGGCAGGGGGCGATCTACGAGCAGTACTTC
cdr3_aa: CASSLGRQGAIYEQYF

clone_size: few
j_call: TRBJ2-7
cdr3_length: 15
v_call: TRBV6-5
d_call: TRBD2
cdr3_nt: TGTGCCAGCAGTTACTCAGCGGGGAGCTCCTACGAGCAGTACTTC
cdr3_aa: CASSYSAGSSYEQYF

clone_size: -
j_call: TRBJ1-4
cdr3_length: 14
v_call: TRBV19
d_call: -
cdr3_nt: TGTGCCAGTAGTATGAGCGCAACTAATGAAAAACTGTTTTTT
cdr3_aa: CASSMSATNEKLFF

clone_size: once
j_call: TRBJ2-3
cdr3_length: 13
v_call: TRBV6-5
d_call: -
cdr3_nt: TGTGCCAGCAGTTACTCAACGGTAGATACGCAGTATTTT
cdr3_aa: CASSYSTVDTQYF

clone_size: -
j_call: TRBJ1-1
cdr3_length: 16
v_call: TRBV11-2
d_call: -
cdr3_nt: TGTGCCAGCAGCTTAGTTCTGGGTAGCATGGGCACTGAAGCTTTCTTT
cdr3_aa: CASSLVLGSMGTEAFF

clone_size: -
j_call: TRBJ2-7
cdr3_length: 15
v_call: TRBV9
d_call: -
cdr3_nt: TGTGCCAGCAGCCCTAGACAGGGACTGGTCGGTGAGCAGTACTTC
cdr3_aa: CASSPRQGLVGEQYF

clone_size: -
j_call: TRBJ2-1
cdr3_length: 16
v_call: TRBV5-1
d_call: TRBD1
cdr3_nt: TGCGCCAGCAGCCGGGACAGAATGAGCTCCTACAATGAGCAGTTCTTC
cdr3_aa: CASSRDRMSSYNEQFF

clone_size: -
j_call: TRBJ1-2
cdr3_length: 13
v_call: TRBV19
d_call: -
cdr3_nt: TGTGCCAGTAGTATAGGGCAGGGGAATGGCTACACCTTC
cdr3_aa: CASSIGQGNGYTF

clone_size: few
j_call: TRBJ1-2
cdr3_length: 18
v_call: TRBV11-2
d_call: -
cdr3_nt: TGTGCCAGCAGCTTAGCAGGCAGGACAATCTCCCGATGGGATGGCTACACCTTC
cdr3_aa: CASSLAGRTISRWDGYTF

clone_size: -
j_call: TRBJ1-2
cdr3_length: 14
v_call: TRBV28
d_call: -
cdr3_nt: TGTGCCAGCGCAACAGGCCCACCTGACTATGGCTACACCTTC
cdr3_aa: CASATGPPDYGYTF

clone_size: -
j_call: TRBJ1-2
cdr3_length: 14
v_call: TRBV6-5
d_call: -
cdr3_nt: TGTGCCAGCAGGAATACCCGGGGGAACTATGGCTACACCTTC
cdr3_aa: CASRNTRGNYGYTF

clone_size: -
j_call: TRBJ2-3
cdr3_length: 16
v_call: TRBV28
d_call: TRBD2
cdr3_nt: TGTGCCAGCAGACTAGGGACTAGCGGGAGGTGGGATACGCAGTATTTT
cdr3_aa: CASRLGTSGRWDTQYF

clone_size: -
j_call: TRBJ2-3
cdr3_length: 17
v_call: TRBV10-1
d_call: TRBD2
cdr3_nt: TGCGCCAGCAGTGAGTCGGGAGCGGGAGGGCCCTCGAGTACGCAGTATTTT
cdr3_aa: CASSESGAGGPSSTQYF

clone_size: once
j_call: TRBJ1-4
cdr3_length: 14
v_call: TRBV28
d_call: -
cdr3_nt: TGTGCCAGCAGTTCTGGGAGGGGTTCTGAAAAACTGTTTTTT
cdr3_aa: CASSSGRGSEKLFF

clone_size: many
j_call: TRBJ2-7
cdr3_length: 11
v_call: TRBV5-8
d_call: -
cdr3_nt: TGTGCCAGCAGCTTGGCTCTGAGGGAGTACTTC
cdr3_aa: CASSLALREYF

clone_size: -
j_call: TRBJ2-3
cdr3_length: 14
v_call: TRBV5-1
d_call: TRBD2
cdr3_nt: TGCGCCAGCAGCTTGGCTAGCGGGGGTGATACGCAGTATTTT
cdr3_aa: CASSLASGGDTQYF

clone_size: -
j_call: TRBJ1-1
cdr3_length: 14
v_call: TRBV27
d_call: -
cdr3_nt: TGTGCCAGCAGTTTGGGGGGTCTGGCCACTGAAGCTTTCTTT
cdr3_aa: CASSLGGLATEAFF

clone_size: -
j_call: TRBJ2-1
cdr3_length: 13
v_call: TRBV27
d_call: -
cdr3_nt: TGTGCCAGCAGTTTAGGTCGGGACAATGAGCAGTTCTTC
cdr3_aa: CASSLGRDNEQFF

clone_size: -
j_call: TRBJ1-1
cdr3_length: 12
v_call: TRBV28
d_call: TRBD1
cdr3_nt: TGTGCCAGCAGGGAACAGGGGGCCGAAGCTTTCTTT
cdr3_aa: CASREQGAEAFF

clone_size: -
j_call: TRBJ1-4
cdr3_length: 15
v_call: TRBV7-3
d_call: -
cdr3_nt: TGTGCCAGCAGCCCCGGGACTGCGAATAATGAAAAACTGTTTTTT
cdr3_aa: CASSPGTANNEKLFF

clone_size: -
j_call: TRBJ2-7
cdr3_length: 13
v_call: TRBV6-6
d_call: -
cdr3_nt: TGTGCCAGCAGCACACAGAGTTCCTACGAGCAGTACTTC
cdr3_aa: CASSTQSSYEQYF

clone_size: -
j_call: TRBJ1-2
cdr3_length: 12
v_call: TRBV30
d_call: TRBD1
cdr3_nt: TGTGCCTGGGTCGAAGGGGGCCTTGGCTACACCTTC
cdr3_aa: CAWVEGGLGYTF

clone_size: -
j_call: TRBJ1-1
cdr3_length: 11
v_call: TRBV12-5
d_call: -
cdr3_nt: TGTGCTAGTGGTTTGCCACAGAAAGCTTTCTTT
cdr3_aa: CASGLPQKAFF

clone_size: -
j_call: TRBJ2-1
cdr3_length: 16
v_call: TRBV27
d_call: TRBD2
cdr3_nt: TGTGCCAGCAGGAGACCCGGGACTAGCGGGAGCAATGAGCAGTTCTTC
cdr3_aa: CASRRPGTSGSNEQFF

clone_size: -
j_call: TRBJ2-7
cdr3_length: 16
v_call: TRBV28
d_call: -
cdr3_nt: TGTGCCAGCAGCAGCCAGGGAGGGGGGCGCCCCTACGAGCAGTACTTC
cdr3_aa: CASSSQGGGRPYEQYF

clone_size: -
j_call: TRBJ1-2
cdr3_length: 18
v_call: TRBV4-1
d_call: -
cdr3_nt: TGCGCCAGCAGCCAAGTCCTCGGGAGACGGACCACGGACTATGGCTACACCTTC
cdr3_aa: CASSQVLGRRTTDYGYTF

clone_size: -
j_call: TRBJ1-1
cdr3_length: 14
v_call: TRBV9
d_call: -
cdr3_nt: TGTGCCAGCAGTTCCGGACACTCGAACACTGAAGCTTTCTTT
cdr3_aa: CASSSGHSNTEAFF

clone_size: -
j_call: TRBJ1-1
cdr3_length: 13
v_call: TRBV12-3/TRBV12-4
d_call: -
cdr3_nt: TGTGCCAGCAGTATCGGGGGATGGACTGAAGCTTTCTTT
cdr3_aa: CASSIGGWTEAFF

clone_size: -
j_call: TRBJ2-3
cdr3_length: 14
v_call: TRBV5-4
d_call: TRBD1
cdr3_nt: TGTGCCAGCAGCTTTACAGGGGGGACAGATACGCAGTATTTT
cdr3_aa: CASSFTGGTDTQYF